The rows below give T cell receptor beta chains drawn from one sample of a study of T cell responses to AZD1222 COVID-19 vaccine. Sequencing was performed with immunoSEQ multiplex PCR; in TCRdb, only in-frame clones are kept and a portion is missing. The table has 75,000 to 85,000 clones, roughly 87% seen once; the top ten hold roughly 11%. This specimen consisted of peripheral blood, obtained 28 days after the second AZD1222 dose. These receptors all come from an adult who received the AZD1222 COVID-19 vaccine. Each CDR3 is given with its conserved first and last residue. A D gene is named only where the DNA matches it firmly. A clone size is listed for some rows: how often the clone was seen (once, few, many), or a class if it is expanded.

. TRBJ1-2 TRBV15 . CATSSEGPYGYTF TGTGCCACCAGTTCTGAGGGGCCCTATGGCTACACCTTC
. TRBJ2-3 TRBV6-5 . CASSYSSTATDTQYF TGTGCCAGCAGTTACTCGAGTACGGCCACAGATACGCAGTATTTT
. TRBJ1-4 TRBV25-1 . CASSGSGLGEKLFF TGTGCCAGCAGTGGATCAGGCCTGGGGGAAAAACTGTTTTTT
. TRBJ2-7 TRBV3-1/TRBV3-2 . CASSQDRRSGEQYF TGTGCCAGCAGCCAAGACAGGCGTTCCGGCGAGCAGTACTTC
TRBD1 TRBJ1-5 TRBV6-5 . CASSPDRDDQPQHF TGTGCCAGCAGCCCGGACAGGGACGATCAGCCCCAGCATTTT
TRBD2 TRBJ2-7 TRBV2 . CASTTQSGGEQYF TGTGCCAGCACTACCCAATCGGGGGGTGAGCAGTACTTC
. TRBJ2-1 TRBV21-1 . CASSKGGTGSHNEQFF TGTGCCAGCAGCAAGGGCGGGACAGGGTCCCACAATGAGCAGTTCTTC
. TRBJ2-5 TRBV5-1 . CASSTLRTAQETQYF TGCGCCAGCAGCACCCTCAGGACAGCCCAAGAGACCCAGTACTTC
TRBD1 TRBJ1-5 TRBV9 . CASSPLGQGNQPQHF TGTGCCAGCAGCCCCCTGGGACAGGGGAATCAGCCCCAGCATTTT
. TRBJ1-1 TRBV5-1 . CASSPQDMNTEAFF TGCGCCAGCAGCCCTCAAGACATGAACACTGAAGCTTTCTTT
. TRBJ1-1 TRBV11-2 . CASSVSSEAFF TGTGCCAGCAGCGTATCGAGTGAAGCTTTCTTT
. TRBJ2-5 TRBV7-9 . CASLQGYSGETQYF TGTGCCAGCCTACAGGGTTATTCGGGAGAGACCCAGTACTTC
TRBD2 TRBJ2-3 TRBV4-1 . CASSGAGLATDTQYF TGCGCCAGCTCCGGAGCGGGACTAGCAACAGATACGCAGTATTTT
. TRBJ1-1 TRBV28 once CASTYTGTNDRAFF TGTGCCAGCACCTACACCGGGACAAACGATCGAGCTTTCTTT
. TRBJ1-3 TRBV7-3 . CASSLMPGAGNTIYF TGTGCCAGCAGCTTAATGCCGGGGGCTGGAAACACCATATATTTT
TRBD2 TRBJ2-5 TRBV4-1 . CASSHAPGLAGGRETQYF TGCGCCAGCAGCCACGCTCCGGGACTAGCGGGCGGGAGGGAGACCCAGTACTTC